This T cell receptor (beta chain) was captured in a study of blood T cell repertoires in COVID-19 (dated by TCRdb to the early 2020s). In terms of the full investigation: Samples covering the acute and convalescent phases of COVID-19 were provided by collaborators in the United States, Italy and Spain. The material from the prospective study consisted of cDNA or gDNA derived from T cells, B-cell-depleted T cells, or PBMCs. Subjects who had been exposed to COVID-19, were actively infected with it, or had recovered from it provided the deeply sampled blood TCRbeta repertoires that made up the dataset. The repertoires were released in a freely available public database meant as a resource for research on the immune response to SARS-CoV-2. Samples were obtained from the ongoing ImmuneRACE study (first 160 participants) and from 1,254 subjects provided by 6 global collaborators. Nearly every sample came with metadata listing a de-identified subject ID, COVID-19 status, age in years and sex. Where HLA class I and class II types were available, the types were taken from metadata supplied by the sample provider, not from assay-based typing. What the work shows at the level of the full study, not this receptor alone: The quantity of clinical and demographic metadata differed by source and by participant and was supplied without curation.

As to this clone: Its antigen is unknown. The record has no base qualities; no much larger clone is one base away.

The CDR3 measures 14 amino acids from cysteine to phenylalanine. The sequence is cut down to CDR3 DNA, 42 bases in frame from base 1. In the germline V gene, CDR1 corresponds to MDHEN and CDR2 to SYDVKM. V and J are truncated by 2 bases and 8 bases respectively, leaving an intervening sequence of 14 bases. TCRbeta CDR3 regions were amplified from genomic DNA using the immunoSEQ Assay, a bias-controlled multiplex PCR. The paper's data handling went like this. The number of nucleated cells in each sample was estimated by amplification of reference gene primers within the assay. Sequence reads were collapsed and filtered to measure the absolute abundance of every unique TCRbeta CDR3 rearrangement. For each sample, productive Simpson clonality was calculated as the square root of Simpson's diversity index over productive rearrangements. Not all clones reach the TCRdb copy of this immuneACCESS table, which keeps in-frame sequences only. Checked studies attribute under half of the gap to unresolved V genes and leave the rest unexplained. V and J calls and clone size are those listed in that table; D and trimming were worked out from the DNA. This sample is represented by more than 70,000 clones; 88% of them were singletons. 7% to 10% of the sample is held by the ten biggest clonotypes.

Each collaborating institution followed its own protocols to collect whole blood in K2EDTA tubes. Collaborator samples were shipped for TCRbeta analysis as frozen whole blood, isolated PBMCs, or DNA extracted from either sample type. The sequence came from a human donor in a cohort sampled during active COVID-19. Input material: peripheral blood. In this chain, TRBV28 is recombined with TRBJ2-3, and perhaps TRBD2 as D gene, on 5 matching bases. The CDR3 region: CASSLGVAYATQYF. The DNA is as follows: TGTGCCAGCAGTTTAGGGGTAGCGTATGCTACGCAGTATTTT.